Sequencing of this T cell receptor (beta chain) was carried out in a study of T-cell reconstitution after alpha-beta-depleted transplantation in children. The table lists this clonotype with many counts. Unique molecular identifiers featured in how the TCRbeta library was prepared. TCRdb redid the calling of the PCR reads with MiXCR, one entry per CDR3 protein. The table records 190,000 or so distinct CDR3 sequences, about 6.4% of them present only once. Looked up from germline, CDR1 is MNHEY and CDR2 is SVGEGT. With 6 bases clipped from V and 1 base from J, the junction kept 6 bases outside the gene matches. The length of the CDR3 is 15 residues.

V and J are TRBV6-2 or TRBV6-3 and TRBJ1-5; 7 bases fit TRBD1. The sample consisted of PBMCs from the stem cell graft donor, taken from the stem cell graft. The sequence derives from a human donor who donated a stem cell graft to a child with Wiskott-Aldrich syndrome. As DNA, the CDR3 is TGTGCCAGCAGCATAGGGACAGCCAGCAATCAGCCCCAGCATTTT. Residues: CASSIGTASNQPQHF.